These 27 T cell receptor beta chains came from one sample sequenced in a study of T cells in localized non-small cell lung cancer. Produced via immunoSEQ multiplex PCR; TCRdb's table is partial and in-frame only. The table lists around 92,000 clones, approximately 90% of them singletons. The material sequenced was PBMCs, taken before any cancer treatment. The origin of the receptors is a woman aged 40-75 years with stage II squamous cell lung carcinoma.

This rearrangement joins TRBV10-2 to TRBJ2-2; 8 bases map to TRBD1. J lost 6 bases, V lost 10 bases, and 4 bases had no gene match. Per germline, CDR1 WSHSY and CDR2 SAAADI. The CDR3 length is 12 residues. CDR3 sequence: CATLQGAGELFF. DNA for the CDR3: TGCGCCACGTTACAGGGGGCCGGGGAGCTGTTTTTT.

The CDR3 loop is CASSPDRGLYEQYF. CDR3 in DNA: TGTGCCAGCAGTCCCGACAGGGGGCTCTACGAGCAGTACTTC. The chain employs TRBV27 and TRBJ2-7; 10 bases map to TRBD1. CDR1 and CDR2 from the germline V gene are MNHEY and SMNVEV (reference sequence). With V trimmed by 5 bases and J by 3 bases, 4 bases remained unmatched. The CDR3 runs 14 residues.

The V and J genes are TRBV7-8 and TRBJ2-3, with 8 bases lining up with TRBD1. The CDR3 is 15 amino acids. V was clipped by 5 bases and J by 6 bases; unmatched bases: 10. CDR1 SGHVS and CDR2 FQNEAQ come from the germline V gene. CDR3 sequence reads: CASSQLDRVGDTQYF. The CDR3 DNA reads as TGTGCCAGCAGCCAACTGGACAGGGTCGGGGATACGCAGTATTTT. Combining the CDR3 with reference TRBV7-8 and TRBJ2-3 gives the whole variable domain GAGVSQSPRYKVAKRGQDVALRCDPISGHVSLFWYQQALGQGPEFLTYFQNEAQLDKSGLPSDRFFAERPEGSVSTLKIQRTQQEDSAVYLCASSQLDRVGDTQYFGPGTRLTVL.

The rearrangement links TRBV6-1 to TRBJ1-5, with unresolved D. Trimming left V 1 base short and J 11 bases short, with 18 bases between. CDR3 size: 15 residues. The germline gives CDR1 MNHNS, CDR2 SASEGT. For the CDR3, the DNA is TGTGCCAGCAGTGAAGGGGGAGGTACACCTGGAGCCCAGCATTTT. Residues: CASSEGGGTPGAQHF.

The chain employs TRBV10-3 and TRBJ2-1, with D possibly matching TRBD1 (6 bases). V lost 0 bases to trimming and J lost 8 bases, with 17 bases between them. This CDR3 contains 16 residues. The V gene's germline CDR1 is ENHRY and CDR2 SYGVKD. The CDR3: CAISESPYRVGYEQFF. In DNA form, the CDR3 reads TGTGCCATCAGTGAGTCCCCCTACAGGGTCGGATATGAGCAGTTCTTC.

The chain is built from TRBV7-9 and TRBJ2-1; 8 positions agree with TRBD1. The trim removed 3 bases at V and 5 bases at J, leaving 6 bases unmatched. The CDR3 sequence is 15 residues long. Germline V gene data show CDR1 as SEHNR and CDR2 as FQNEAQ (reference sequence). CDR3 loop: CASSFWAGGNNEQFF. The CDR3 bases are TGTGCCAGCAGCTTTTGGGCAGGGGGCAACAATGAGCAGTTCTTC.

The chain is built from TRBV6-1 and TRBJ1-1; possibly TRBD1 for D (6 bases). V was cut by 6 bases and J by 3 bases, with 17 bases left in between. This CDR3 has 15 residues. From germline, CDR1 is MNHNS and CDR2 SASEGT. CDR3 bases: TGTGCCAGCAGGAGGTCGGCAGGGGCGGACACTGAAGCTTTCTTT. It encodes CASRRSAGADTEAFF.

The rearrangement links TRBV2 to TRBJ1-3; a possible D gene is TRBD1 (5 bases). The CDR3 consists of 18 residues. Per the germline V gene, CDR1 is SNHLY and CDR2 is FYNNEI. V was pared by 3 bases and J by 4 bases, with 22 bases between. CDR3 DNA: TGTGCCAGCAGTGAGGACATCGGAATAGGGTCCTCCGGAAACACCATATATTTT. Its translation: CASSEDIGIGSSGNTIYF.

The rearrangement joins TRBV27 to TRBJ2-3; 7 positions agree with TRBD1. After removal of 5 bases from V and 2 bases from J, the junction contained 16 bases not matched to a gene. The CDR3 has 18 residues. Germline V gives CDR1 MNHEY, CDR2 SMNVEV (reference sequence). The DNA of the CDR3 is TGTGCCAGCAGTAGTCCAGGGGGACGAAGGGGCTACACAGATACGCAGTATTTT. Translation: CASSSPGGRRGYTDTQYF.

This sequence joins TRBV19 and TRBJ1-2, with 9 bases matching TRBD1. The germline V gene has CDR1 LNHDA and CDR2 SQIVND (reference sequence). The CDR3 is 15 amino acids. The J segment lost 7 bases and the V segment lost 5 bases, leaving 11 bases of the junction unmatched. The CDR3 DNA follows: TGTGCCAGTAGTCAACAACCGGGACAGGGTGGTGGCTACACCTTC. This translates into CASSQQPGQGGGYTF.

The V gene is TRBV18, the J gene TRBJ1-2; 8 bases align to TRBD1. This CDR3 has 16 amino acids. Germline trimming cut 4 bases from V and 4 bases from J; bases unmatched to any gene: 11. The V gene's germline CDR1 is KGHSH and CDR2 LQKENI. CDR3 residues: CASSRLGQGLVYGYTF. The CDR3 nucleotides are TGTGCCAGCTCACGACTCGGACAGGGTCTAGTCTATGGCTACACCTTC. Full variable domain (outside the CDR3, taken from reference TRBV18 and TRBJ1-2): NAGVMQNPRHLVRRRGQEARLRCSPMKGHSHVYWYRQLPEEGLKFMVYLQKENIIDESGMPKERFSAEFPKEGPSILRIQQVVRGDSAAYFCASSRLGQGLVYGYTFGSGTRLTVV.

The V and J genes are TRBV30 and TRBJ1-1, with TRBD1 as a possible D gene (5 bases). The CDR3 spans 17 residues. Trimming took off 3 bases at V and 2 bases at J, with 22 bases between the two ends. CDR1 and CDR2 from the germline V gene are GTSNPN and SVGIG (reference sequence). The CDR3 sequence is CAWRKPPYRIDNTEAFF. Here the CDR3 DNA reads TGTGCCTGGAGAAAACCTCCATACAGGATAGATAACACTGAAGCTTTCTTT.

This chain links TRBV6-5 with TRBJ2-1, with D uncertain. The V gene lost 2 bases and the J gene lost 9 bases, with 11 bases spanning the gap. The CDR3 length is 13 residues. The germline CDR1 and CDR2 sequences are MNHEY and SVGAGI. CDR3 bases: TGTGCCAGCAGTTACGGGGTAGGCAGTGAGCAGTTCTTC. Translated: CASSYGVGSEQFF.

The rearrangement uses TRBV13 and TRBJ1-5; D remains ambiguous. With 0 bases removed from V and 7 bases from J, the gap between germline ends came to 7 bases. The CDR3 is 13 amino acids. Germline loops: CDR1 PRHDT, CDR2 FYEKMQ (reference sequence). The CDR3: CASSLGGRQPQHF. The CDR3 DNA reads TGTGCCAGCAGCTTAGGAGGGCGGCAGCCCCAGCATTTT.

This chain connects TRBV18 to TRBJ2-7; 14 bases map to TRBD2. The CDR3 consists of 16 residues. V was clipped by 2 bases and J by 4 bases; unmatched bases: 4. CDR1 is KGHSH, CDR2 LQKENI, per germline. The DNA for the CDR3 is TGTGCCAGCTCACCAGTGGGGACTAGCGGGAGATACGAGCAGTACTTC. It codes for CASSPVGTSGRYEQYF.

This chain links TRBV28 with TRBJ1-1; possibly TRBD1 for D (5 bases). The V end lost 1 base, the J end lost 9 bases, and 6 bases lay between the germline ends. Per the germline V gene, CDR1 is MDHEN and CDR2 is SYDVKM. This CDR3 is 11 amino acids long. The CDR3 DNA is TGTGCCAGCAGTTTATCAGGGAAAGCTTTCTTT. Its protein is CASSLSGKAFF.

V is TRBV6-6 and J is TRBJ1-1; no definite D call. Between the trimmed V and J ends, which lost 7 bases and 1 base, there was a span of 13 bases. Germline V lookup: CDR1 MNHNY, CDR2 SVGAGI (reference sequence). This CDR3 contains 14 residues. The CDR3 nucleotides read TGTGCCAGCATCCTGAGTGAGGGGAACACTGAAGCTTTCTTT. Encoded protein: CASILSEGNTEAFF.

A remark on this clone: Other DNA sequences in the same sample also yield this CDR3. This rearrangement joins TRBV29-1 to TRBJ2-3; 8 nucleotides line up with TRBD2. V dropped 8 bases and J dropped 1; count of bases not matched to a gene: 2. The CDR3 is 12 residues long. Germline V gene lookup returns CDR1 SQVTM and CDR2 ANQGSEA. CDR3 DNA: TGCAGCCTTAGCGGGGGCACAGATACGCAGTATTTT. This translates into CSLSGGTDTQYF.

This CDR3 is CASSPRRGNTEAFF. DNA for the CDR3: TGTGCCAGCTCACCCCGAAGGGGGAACACTGAAGCTTTCTTT. The chain links TRBV18 to TRBJ1-1; D may be TRBD1 (5 bases). The CDR3 is 14 residues long. The ends were cut back, 3 bases at V and 1 base at J, with 9 bases in the middle. Germline V lookup: CDR1 KGHSH, CDR2 LQKENI.

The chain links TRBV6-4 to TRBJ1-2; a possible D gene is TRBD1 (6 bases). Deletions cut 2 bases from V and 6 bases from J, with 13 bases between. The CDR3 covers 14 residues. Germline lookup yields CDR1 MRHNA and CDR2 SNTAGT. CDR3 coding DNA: TGTGCCAGCAGTGACAGGCAGGGGAGGGATGGCTACACCTTC. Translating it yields CASSDRQGRDGYTF.

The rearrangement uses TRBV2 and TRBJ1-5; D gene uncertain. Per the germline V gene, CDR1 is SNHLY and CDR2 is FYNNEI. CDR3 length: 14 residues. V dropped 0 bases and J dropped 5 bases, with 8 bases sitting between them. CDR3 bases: TGTGCCAGCAGTGAAGCAGGGAGGTATCAGCCCCAGCATTTT. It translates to CASSEAGRYQPQHF.

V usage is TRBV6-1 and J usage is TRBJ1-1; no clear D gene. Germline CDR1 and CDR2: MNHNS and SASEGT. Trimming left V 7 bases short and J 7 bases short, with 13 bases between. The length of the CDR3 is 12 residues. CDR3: CASNTWTLEAFF. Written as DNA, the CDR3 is TGTGCCAGCAATACCTGGACCCTTGAAGCTTTCTTT.

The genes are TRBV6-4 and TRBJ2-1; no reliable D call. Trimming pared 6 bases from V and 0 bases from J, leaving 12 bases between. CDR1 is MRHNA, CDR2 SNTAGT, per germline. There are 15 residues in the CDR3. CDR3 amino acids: CASRDSPNSYNEQFF. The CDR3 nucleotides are TGTGCCAGCAGGGATAGTCCAAACTCCTACAATGAGCAGTTCTTC.

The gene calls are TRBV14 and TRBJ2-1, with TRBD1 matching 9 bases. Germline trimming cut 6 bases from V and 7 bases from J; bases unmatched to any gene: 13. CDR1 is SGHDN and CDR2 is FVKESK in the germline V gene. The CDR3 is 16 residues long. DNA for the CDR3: TGTGCCAGCAGTATTACCGGGACAGGGATGGGGAATGAGCAGTTCTTC. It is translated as CASSITGTGMGNEQFF.

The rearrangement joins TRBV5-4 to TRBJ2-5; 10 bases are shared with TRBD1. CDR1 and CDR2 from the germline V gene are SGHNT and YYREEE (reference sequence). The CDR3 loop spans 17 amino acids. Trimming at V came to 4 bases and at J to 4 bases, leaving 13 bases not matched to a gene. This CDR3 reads CASSRGSDRGQGETQYF. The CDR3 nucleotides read TGTGCCAGCAGCCGCGGATCTGACAGGGGGCAGGGAGAGACCCAGTACTTC.

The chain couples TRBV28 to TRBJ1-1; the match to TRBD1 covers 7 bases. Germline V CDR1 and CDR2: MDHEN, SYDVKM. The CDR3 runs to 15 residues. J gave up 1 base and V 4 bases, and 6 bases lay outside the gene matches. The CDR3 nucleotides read TGTGCCAGCAGTTCGAACAGGGGTAGGAACACTGAAGCTTTCTTT. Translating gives CASSSNRGRNTEAFF.

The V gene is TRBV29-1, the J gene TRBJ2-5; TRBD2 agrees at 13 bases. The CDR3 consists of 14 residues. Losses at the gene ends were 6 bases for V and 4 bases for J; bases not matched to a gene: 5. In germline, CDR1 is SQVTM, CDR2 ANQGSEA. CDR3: CSVTSGGQGETQYF. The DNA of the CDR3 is TGCAGCGTGACTAGCGGGGGGCAGGGAGAGACCCAGTACTTC.